This T cell receptor (beta chain) was retrieved from a study of cytomegalovirus exposure and HLA in healthy donors. Points from the study as a whole: CMV antigen specificity of a few CMV-associated chains was confirmed in vitro. There was a cluster of highly shared sequence variants that was likely a sequencing artifact. In a later analysis, TCR beta V- and J-gene trimming showed a link to a missense DCLRE1C variant.

Looked up from germline, CDR1 is GTSNPN and CDR2 is SVGIG (reference sequence). The CDR3 covers 14 residues. Between the trimmed V and J ends, which lost 5 bases and 0 bases, there was a span of 8 bases. Remarks on this clone: The antigen is undetermined. In this CDR3 the conserved last residue, phenylalanine or tryptophan, is missing, so a read error is likely.

The PCR made use of 60 Vbeta and 13 Jbeta primers. TCRdb keeps only in-frame clones here, not all; method: immunoSEQ multiplex PCR. The sample includes about 180,000 clones, around 80% of them seen just once. The sequencing sample was made of PBMCs. V gene TRBV30 combines with J gene TRBJ1-6; D possibly corresponds to TRBD1 (6 bases). The sequence came from a woman in her twenties or thirties in good health and CMV-seronegative. CDR3 loop: CAWQDSSYNSPLHL. The CDR3 nucleotides are TGTGCCTGGCAGGACAGCTCCTATAATTCACCCCTCCACCTT.